These 5 T cell receptor beta chains were all obtained from the same sample, sequenced in a study of response to subunit inactivated influenza vaccine. TCRdb passed the RT-PCR reads through MiXCR, listing each CDR3 protein once. The sample yields under 850,000 distinct CDR3 sequences, about a fifth seen once. This material consisted of PBMCs from blood, taken about 5 days after vaccination. These receptor sequences come from a man aged 45-65 years who received an inactivated influenza vaccine.

This sequence joins TRBV4-3 and TRBJ2-1; 9 bases fit TRBD2. The germline CDR1 and CDR2 sequences are LGHNA and YSLEER. J lost 7 bases, V lost 6 bases, and 13 bases had no gene match. The CDR3 runs to 16 residues. CDR3 loop: CASSREASGISNEQFF. CDR3 bases: TGCGCCAGCAGTCGAGAGGCTAGCGGGATTAGTAATGAGCAGTTCTTC.

This clonotype turned up a few times. DNA for the CDR3: TGTGCCAGCAGCTTAGGGGACACAGAGCAGTTCTTC. Protein product: CASSLGDTEQFF. The chain combines TRBV11-2 with TRBJ2-1, with D tentatively TRBD1 (6 bases). Trimming removed 1 base at V and 10 bases at J, with 8 bases between. This CDR3 comprises 12 residues. Germline CDR1 is SGHAT and CDR2 is FQNNGV.

This clonotype was seen a handful of times. The J gene is TRBJ1-4, the V gene TRBV20-1; possibly TRBD1 for D (6 bases). The CDR3 has 14 residues. The germline V gene has CDR1 DFQATT and CDR2 SNEGSKA (reference sequence). With 5 bases removed from V and 6 bases from J, the gap between germline ends came to 16 bases. In DNA form, the CDR3 reads TGCAGTGCTCTGCTAACAGGGTACGATGAAAAACTGTTTTTT. Translated, it gives CSALLTGYDEKLFF.

Regarding this clonotype: Without the conserved terminal phenylalanine or tryptophan, this CDR3 likely stems from a read error. The rearrangement joins TRBV27 to TRBJ2-5, with D perhaps matching TRBD2 (6 bases). The CDR3 has 13 amino acids. The V gene lost 3 bases and the J gene lost 7 bases, with 12 bases spanning the gap. CDR1 and CDR2 from the germline V gene are MNHEY and SMNVEV (reference sequence). The CDR3 is CASSFHTAGTQYL. CDR3 DNA: TGTGCCAGCAGTTTCCACACAGCGGGGACCCAGTACTTA.

The chain combines TRBV5-6 with TRBJ1-2; 9 bases agree with TRBD1. V lost 4 bases to trimming and J lost 3 bases; unmatched junction nucleotides: 4. Germline-derived CDR1 and CDR2 are SGHDT and YYEEEE. The CDR3 is made up of 14 amino acids. The CDR3 DNA sequence: TGTGCCAGCAGCCGCGGGACAGGGTACTATGGCTACACCTTC. This encodes CASSRGTGYYGYTF.